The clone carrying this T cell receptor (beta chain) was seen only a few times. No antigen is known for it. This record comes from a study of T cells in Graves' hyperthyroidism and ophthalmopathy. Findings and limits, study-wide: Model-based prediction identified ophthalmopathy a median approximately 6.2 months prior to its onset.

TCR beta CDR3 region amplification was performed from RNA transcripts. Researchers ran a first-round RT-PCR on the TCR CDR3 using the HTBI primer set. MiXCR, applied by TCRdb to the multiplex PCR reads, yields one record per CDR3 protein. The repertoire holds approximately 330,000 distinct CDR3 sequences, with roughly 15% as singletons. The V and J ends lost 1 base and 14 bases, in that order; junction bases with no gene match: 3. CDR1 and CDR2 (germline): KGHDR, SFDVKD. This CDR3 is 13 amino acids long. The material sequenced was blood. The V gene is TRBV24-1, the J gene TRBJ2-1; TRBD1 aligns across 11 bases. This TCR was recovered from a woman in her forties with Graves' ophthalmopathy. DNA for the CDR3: TGTGCCACCAGTGATTTCAAGGGACAGGGGGAGTTCTTC. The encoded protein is CATSDFKGQGEFF.